This TCR beta chain was identified in a study of monozygotic twins with inflammatory bowel disease (dated by TCRdb to the late 2010s). Looking at the study overall: In total, about 30 monozygotic twin pairs made up the full study: 19 Danish pairs, all IBD-discordant, plus nine German pairs, of which four were IBD-concordant and five were IBD-discordant. Disease-associated traits were sought mainly through comparisons between IBD patients and their genetically identical healthy co-twins within discordant pairs. Each individual had, on average, about 151 000 unique TCRalpha sequences and 181 000 unique TCRbeta sequences available for analysis. Summary of the overall study and its limitations: Because patients received different immunosuppressive treatments, the repertoires may have picked up extra background noise and variability between individuals. Compared with healthy twins, IBD patients shared fewer clonotypes with other individuals, and the difference was most pronounced in patients with signs of disease activity. Repertoire similarity did not differ between concordant and discordant twins, possibly due to limited statistical power. A decrease in TCRbeta repertoire diversity, as measured by inverse Simpson index, was observed in IBD patients compared with their healthy co-twins. No single strong signal or clonotype linked to IBD turned up in the results, so the idea that one exists was not supported. The analysis was unable to tell different T cell subtypes apart.

To prepare the library, 5' RACE was applied. Each TCR library was prepared from about 3,400 ng of total RNA. For each sample, cDNA synthesis with SMARTScribe reverse transcriptase was split into eight separate reactions. Unique molecular identifiers containing a 6-nucleotide sample barcode were introduced through template switching during cDNA synthesis. Amplification of TCRalpha and TCRbeta cDNA involved two nested PCRs of about 15 and 9 cycles, and each PCR was followed by bead purification. Before amplification, cDNA was treated with uracil DNA-glycosylase and purified using the QIAquick PCR purification kit. The second PCR added Illumina TruSeq-compatible adapters along with sample-specific barcodes. Library quality and concentration were checked on TapeStation and Qubit, and libraries were pooled at roughly 5 ng each. The pooled libraries were sequenced with 2 x 100 bp reads and custom sequencing primers on an Illumina HiSeq2500 single-index Rapid Run. Processing in the source paper ran as follows. MiGEC version 1.2.6 was used for UMI-based consensus assembly, which corrected PCR and sequencing errors. V(D)J alignment, clonotype assembly and CDR3 extraction were performed with MiXCR version 2.1.1. To normalise gene usage, clonotype sharing and MAIT/NKT TCR abundance, the analysis used the top 1000, 10 000 and 20 000 clonotypes per sample. After downsampling to 27 000 UMIs, diversity was calculated as the inverse Simpson index using the vegan R package. Statistical testing used paired Mann-Whitney U tests on the discordant twin pairs and applied Benjamini-Hochberg correction for multiple testing. The reads were reprocessed in TCRdb, with one entry per CDR3 protein sequence and no accompanying DNA. The V and J calls and clone size are TCRdb's, not the authors'. The sample has 120,000 to 150,000 distinct CDR3 sequences on record. The ten largest account for 2.4% of the sample.

From each donor, an approximately 2.3 ml peripheral blood sample was collected into PAXgene tubes and kept at -80 degrees C. Total RNA was isolated from whole blood with the PAXgene blood miRNA kit on an automated QIAcube, without T cell sorting. Peripheral blood from monozygotic twin pairs concordant or discordant for inflammatory bowel disease was subjected to deep TCRalpha and TCRbeta repertoire profiling with unique molecular barcoding. Smoking habits were recorded for all twin pairs, and each individual was classified as a current, former or never smoker. CDR1 and CDR2, looked up from the germline V gene (reference sequence), are DFQATT and SNEGSKA. From its cysteine to its phenylalanine, the CDR3 spans 15 amino acids. No DNA sequence was recorded. Concerning this clonotype: Its antigen is unknown.

The sequencing input was blood. The chain couples TRBV20-1 to TRBJ2-7; TCRdb's D gene call, TRBD1, goes unchecked for lack of DNA. This receptor was identified in a human donor with ulcerative colitis or Crohn's disease, or a healthy co-twin of an affected twin (not recorded which). CDR3 reads: CSARDAGTLTYEQYF.